The sample holds many counts of the clone carrying this T cell receptor beta chain. Its antigen remains unknown. These data are taken from a study of blood T cells in healthy people across ages. Findings and caveats of the study: Donor CMV status, an unknown factor, possibly confounded changes in expanded clonotypes. Per million T cells, TCR beta diversity dropped roughly linearly as age increased.

Together with a sample-barcoded 5' primer, a J-beta primer mix was included in a second PCR lasting roughly 6 to 12 cycles. TCRdb re-called the 5' RACE reads through MiXCR, storing one row per CDR3 protein. The sample has more than 800,000 distinct CDR3 sequences, 29% seen once; the top ten hold roughly a sixth. The CDR3 consists of 16 residues. Trimming took 0 bases from V and 5 from J, leaving 16 bases between them. Germline V CDR1 and CDR2: SGHRS, YFSETQ. The TCR was taken from a woman older than 75 in good health. The chain employs TRBV5-1 and TRBJ2-3; possible D gene TRBD2, 6 bases. The specimen was blood. CDR3 protein: CASSLGYQRVGDTQYF. DNA of the CDR3: TGCGCCAGCAGCTTGGGCTACCAGCGGGTCGGAGATACGCAGTATTTT.